This TCR beta chain was recorded in a study of blood T cell repertoires in COVID-19. Study context: COVID-19 samples, acute and convalescent, were from the United States, Italy and Spain.

Germline V gene data show CDR1 as SGHDT and CDR2 as YYEEEE. The CDR3 loop spans 14 amino acids. Trimming at V came to 0 bases and at J to 8 bases, leaving 6 bases not matched to a gene. Generated by immunoSEQ multiplex PCR, the TCRdb table keeps only in-frame clones and is missing some. The sample has about 87,000 clones; around 86% are singletons. The sequence derives from a woman older than 75 with acute or convalescent COVID-19. The rearrangement joins TRBV5-6 to TRBJ1-2; TRBD1 aligns across 8 bases. The sequenced material came from peripheral blood. Here the CDR3 reads CASSLGQGARGYTF. CDR3 coding DNA: TGTGCCAGCAGCTTGGGGCAGGGGGCTCGAGGCTACACCTTC. Together with reference TRBV5-6 and TRBJ1-2, the CDR3 gives the full variable domain: DAGVTQSPTHLIKTRGQQVTLRCSPKSGHDTVSWYQQALGQGPQFIFQYYEEEERQRGNFPDRFSGHQFPNYSSELNVNALLLGDSALYLCASSLGQGARGYTFGSGTRLTVV.